The source of this TCR beta chain is a study of regulatory T cells in long-lasting Graves disease (dated by TCRdb to the early 2020s). Describing the broader study: Persistent Graves' disease meant more than 5 years of antithyroid drug treatment with TSH receptor autoantibodies that stayed positive. This study used TCR sequencing and RNA sequencing of peripheral blood to compare persistent Graves' disease patients against newly diagnosed Graves' disease patients. The study was conducted in China and was registered as a clinical trial. TCR sequencing covered some 13 persistent and roughly 20 newly diagnosed Graves' disease patients, some 33 samples in total. Antithyroid drugs had been taken for 10 to 13 years on average by persistent Graves' disease patients in the clinical cohort. What the work shows at the level of the full study, not this receptor alone: Compared with newly diagnosed patients, persistent Graves' disease patients had lower TCR Shannon entropy and fewer highly expanded clones, which suggests clonal expansion. Sequencing and analysis were limited to the TCR beta chain. The authors noted that the small sample size was a limitation that may lower accuracy. Only peripheral blood was studied, because thyroid tissue, the primary lesion, was inaccessible. Persistent disease showed preferential use of TRBV28, TRBJ1-2 and TRBJ2-5, whereas newly diagnosed disease favored TRBV20-1 and TRBJ2-1. A larger number of public clonotypes was shared among persistent patients (around 2,500) than among newly diagnosed patients (around 880).

The library was made by multiplex PCR. The sequencer was an Illumina HiSeq 4000. To build TCR beta libraries, CDR3 regions were amplified by Arm-PCR using iRepertoire HTBI primers. Before sequencing, the PCR products went through gel purification. In the paper's pipeline: Across samples, some 62 TRBV and 13 to 15 TRBJ segments were identified and used for gene usage analysis of CDR3 amino acid clonotypes. Filtered high-quality paired reads were merged into contigs using COPE and FqMerger. BLAST was used to align contigs to the IMGT TRBV, TRBD and TRBJ reference genes, and CDR3 was defined following IMGT. Any clonotype with a frequency above 0.1% was classified as a highly expanded clone. Shannon entropy served as the measure of repertoire diversity, while the Gini coefficient captured V-J evenness. Public clonotypes were defined as clonotypes shared by more than one individual. TCRdb reprocessing: public reads trimmed at Q25 with fastp, clones called with MiXCR, in-frame beta chains kept. Rows are combined by CDR3 protein, so each entry shows the most common genes and DNA. TCRdb, rather than the study authors, made the V and J calls. A total of 360,000 or so distinct CDR3 sequences appear in this sample, approximately 25% of them only once. Under 35% of the sample lies in the top ten.

This clonotype has just a few counts. The target of this receptor is not known. Base qualities are missing; no much larger clone stands one base away. The sample's time point label, in plain terms: persistent/refractory GD, antithyroid drugs over 5 years with positive TRAb. For both TCR sequencing and RNA sequencing, RNA was extracted from PBMCs in TRIzol. The diagnosis of Graves' disease was made according to American Thyroid Association guidelines. Recruitment of patients was carried out at an endocrinology department in Xi'an, China. Each patient gave 9 to 10 milliliters of peripheral blood, collected in an EDTA anticoagulant tube. Ficoll Paque Plus density gradient separation was used to isolate PBMCs, and no further T cell sorting was performed. An Agilent 2100 Bioanalyzer and agarose gel were used to check RNA quality, and a NanoDrop 2000 was used to measure RNA concentration. Ends trimmed: V by 4 bases, J by 8 bases; bases unmatched to a gene: 11. The germline V gene encodes CDR1 MDHEN and CDR2 SYDVKM. Its CDR3 holds 16 amino acids, cysteine through phenylalanine. Only the CDR3 part of the read is kept: 48 bases, read in frame from the first base.

The receptor was isolated from a woman in her thirties or forties with Graves disease. Donor details come from another sample of the same person, matched by shared clones. This sample comprised peripheral blood mononuclear cells (PBMCs), obtained when the disease was refractory, from a patient treated with antithyroid drugs. The V and J genes are TRBV28 and TRBJ1-6, with 7 bases matching TRBD1. The CDR3 protein sequence reads: CASSSPGRGLDSPLHF. The sequenced DNA: TGTGCCAGCAGTTCCCCCGGCAGGGGGTTAGATTCACCCCTCCACTTT.